The sequence of this T cell receptor (beta chain) was determined in a study of T-cell reconstitution after alpha-beta-depleted transplantation in children. The TCRbeta library incorporated unique molecular identifiers. TCRdb re-called the PCR reads with MiXCR, one entry per CDR3 protein. This repertoire shows hundreds of thousands of distinct CDR3 sequences, around a sixth found once; its top ten account for over 0.95%. This CDR3 region has 15 residues. The V gene lost 0 bases and the J gene lost 1 base, with 10 bases spanning the gap. Germline V gene data show CDR1 as LGHNA and CDR2 as YNFKEQ. The V and J genes are TRBV4-2 and TRBJ2-7; D is uncertain. Sequencing was performed on PBMCs from the stem cell graft donor, taken from the stem cell graft. This receptor was taken from a human donor who donated a stem cell graft to a child with acute myeloid leukemia. CDR3 sequence: CASSQEAVESYEQYV. DNA for the CDR3: TGTGCCAGCAGCCAAGAGGCCGTGGAGTCCTACGAGCAGTACGTC.